This entry describes one T cell receptor beta chain. This specimen comes from a study of control samples from healthy donors and cancer patients. This CDR3 is built from 13 residues. The germline V and J ends were trimmed by 2 bases and 10 bases, with 9 bases remaining between them. Germline CDR1 and CDR2: SEHNR and FQNEAQ (reference sequence). Measured with immunoSEQ multiplex PCR; TCRdb has only the in-frame clones, and not every one. The top ten clones hold more than 13% of a sample with 130,000 or so clones, about 95% of them seen once. The chain couples TRBV7-9 to TRBJ1-6; D gene unclear. Sequencing was carried out using PBMCs. The TCR originated in a man aged 60 to 75 with colorectal cancer. The CDR3 region has the DNA TGTGCCAGCAGCTTAAGGGAAGAATCACCCCTCCACTTT. Protein: CASSLREESPLHF.